This is a list of T cell receptor beta chains from one sample in a study of blood T cell repertoires in COVID-19. This table comes from immunoSEQ multiplex PCR, and its TCRdb copy is limited to in-frame clones, with some not included. The data hold 150,000 to 200,000 clones, with roughly 80% observed a single time. The sample taken for sequencing was peripheral blood. The receptors stem from a man aged 55 to 69 with active or convalescent COVID-19. Both conserved end residues are part of each CDR3. Fields, in order: V gene, CDR3 length, J gene, CDR3 protein.

>TRBV9|16|TRBJ2-2
CASSVEQGPNTGELFF
>TRBV19|14|TRBJ2-1
CASSTGTTYNEQFF
>TRBV18|15|TRBJ2-5
CASSPRPGQQETQYF
>TRBV3-1/TRBV3-2|18|TRBJ2-2
CASSHRPLAGLGTGELFF
>TRBV4-2|17|TRBJ2-6
CASSQRVSNPGANVLTF
>TRBV7-2|15|TRBJ2-5
CASSSRGRPGETQYF
>TRBV6-5|12|TRBJ1-2
CATSRGNYGYTF
>TRBV5-1|14|TRBJ2-3
CASTRTGNTDTQYF
>TRBV9|15|TRBJ2-7
CASSDVGAPSDEQYF
>TRBV7-8|14|TRBJ2-7
CASSHYGQNREQYF
>TRBV3-1/TRBV3-2|13|TRBJ2-2
CASSQVRAGELFF
>TRBV6-7|16|TRBJ2-7
CASTPSFLASPYEQYF
>TRBV6-2/TRBV6-3|16|TRBJ2-7
CASSFSGRLHLYEQYF